This T cell receptor (beta chain) originates from a study of response to subunit inactivated influenza vaccine. TCRdb fed the RT-PCR reads into MiXCR, producing one record per CDR3 protein. The repertoire holds roughly 620,000 distinct CDR3 sequences, with about 11% as singletons. This clonotype was counted only a few times. These data are also associated with another study on T cells expressing NK-cell markers. That source notes: A 5'RACE template switching approach incorporating UMIs was used to make TCR beta cDNA. According to the study, TCR beta repertoires originated from sorted CD3+CD56+NKG2C+, CD3+CD56+NKG2C- and CD3+CD56-NKG2C+ T cells.

The source material was PBMCs from blood, sampled on the day of vaccination. The clonotype was recovered from a man between 50 and 59 years old who received an inactivated influenza vaccine.

In nucleotides, the CDR3 is TGTGCCAGCAAAAACGGTGGGCCCCAGCATTTT. Its protein is CASKNGGPQHF. This rearrangement joins TRBV6-2 or TRBV6-3 to TRBJ1-5; the D is unclear. The CDR3 is 11 amino acids. V was pared by 7 bases and J by 9 bases, with 10 bases between. CDR1 MNHEY and CDR2 SVGEGT come from the germline V gene.